One and the same sample provided the 5 T cell receptor beta chains below, sequenced in a study of T cell responses to AZD1222 COVID-19 vaccine. Clones were read by immunoSEQ multiplex PCR, and TCRdb kept only the in-frame ones, dropping some. Among 150,000 or so clones listed, 80% to 95% were seen once. Here the sequenced sample was peripheral blood, taken on day 0 of AZD1222 vaccination. All receptors come from an adult in good health.

V usage is TRBV5-6 and J usage is TRBJ1-2; no definite D call. The V and J ends lost 0 bases and 8 bases respectively, with 11 bases between them. The length of the CDR3 is 13 residues. Germline assignment: CDR1 SGHDT and CDR2 YYEEEE. As DNA, the CDR3 is TGTGCCAGCAGCTTGGGCTCCTCGGGAGGCTACACCTTC. This encodes CASSLGSSGGYTF.

V is TRBV3-1 (or the pseudogene TRBV3-2) and J is TRBJ1-3; weak D call: TRBD1 (6 bases). V was clipped by 3 bases and J by 8 bases, with 17 bases between them. Germline loops: CDR1 LGHDT, CDR2 YNNKEL (reference sequence). CDR3 length: 15 amino acids. In nucleotides, the CDR3 is TGTGCCAGCAGCCACCGGGACACCGTTCGGGACACCATATATTTT. This translates into CASSHRDTVRDTIYF.

The chain uses TRBV19 and TRBJ2-1; 7 bases fit TRBD1. CDR3 length: 14 amino acids. Germline V gene lookup returns CDR1 LNHDA and CDR2 SQIVND (reference sequence). J lost 12 bases, V lost 7 bases, and 15 bases had no gene match. CDR3 in DNA: TGTGCCAGTAAGTTCCGGGACAGCACCGGTGGGCAGTTCTTC. This encodes CASKFRDSTGGQFF.

The chain carries TRBV28 and TRBJ2-7; 10 nucleotides match TRBD1. CDR3 length: 14 amino acids. V lost 8 bases, J lost 3 bases, and 7 bases stayed unmatched. The germline gives CDR1 MDHEN, CDR2 SYDVKM. The CDR3 DNA sequence: TGTGCCAGCCGTAGGGACAGGGGCATCTACGAGCAGTACTTC. Protein: CASRRDRGIYEQYF.

The chain carries TRBV7-8 and TRBJ2-1; 8 bases fit TRBD2. CDR3 length: 15 residues. CDR1 is SGHVS and CDR2 is FQNEAQ in the germline V gene. The trim removed 5 bases at V and 9 bases at J, leaving 12 bases unmatched. CDR3 amino acids: CASSPGQAGEGEQFF. The CDR3 DNA sequence: TGTGCCAGCAGCCCTGGGCAAGCGGGAGAGGGTGAGCAGTTCTTC.